This TCR beta chain was found in a study of response to subunit inactivated influenza vaccine listed by TCRdb under 2018. General notes on the study: To follow how T cells responded to a trivalent subunit inactivated influenza vaccine, the researchers relied on deep quantitative profiling of the T cell receptor repertoire.

The receptor library was made with RT-PCR. Sequencer: Illumina HiSeq 2500. In TCRdb, the public reads were trimmed at Q25 with fastp and aligned with MiXCR, with productive beta chains retained. Rows are unified per CDR3 protein, each entry keeping the most common DNA and genes. This sample has around 160,000 distinct CDR3 sequences in its table, and approximately 11% of those were observed once. Clones ranked in the top ten supply under 15% of the sample. Reading from cysteine to phenylalanine, the CDR3 counts 16 amino acids. The CDR3 DNA has 48 bases and is translated from base 1. CDR1 and CDR2 are read off the germline V gene as LGHNT and FRNRAP. Trimmed from V: 1 base; trimmed from J: 2 bases; junction bases lacking a gene match: 4. Details on this clonotype: Its recognized antigen is unknown. One base away there is no much larger clone; base qualities are not given.

Explained via the paper, the time point label denotes: around 45 days after influenza vaccine administration. The paper's findings and limits, for the study overall: According to the authors, only a limited number of new T cells may be recruited by each seasonal influenza vaccination.

The clonotype comes from a man in his fifties who received an inactivated influenza vaccine. Donor details come from another sample of the same person, matched by shared clones. Sequenced material: non-naive T cells sorted from PBMCs, taken 45 days after vaccination. Taken with the paper, the label for cell subset or site translates to: memory T cell fraction. The sequence is built from TRBV12-5 and TRBJ2-3, with 9 bases in between that match TRBD2. The nucleotides read TGTGCTAGTGGTTTGGGGACTAGCGCGAACACAGATACGCAGTATTTT. Its amino acids are CASGLGTSANTDTQYF. Full variable domain (CDR3 extended with the reference TRBV12-5 and TRBJ2-3 proteins): DARVTQTPRHKVTEMGQEVTMRCQPILGHNTVFWYRQTMMQGLELLAYFRNRAPLDDSGMPKDRFSAEMPDATLATLKIQPSEPRDSAVYFCASGLGTSANTDTQYFGPGTRLTVL.